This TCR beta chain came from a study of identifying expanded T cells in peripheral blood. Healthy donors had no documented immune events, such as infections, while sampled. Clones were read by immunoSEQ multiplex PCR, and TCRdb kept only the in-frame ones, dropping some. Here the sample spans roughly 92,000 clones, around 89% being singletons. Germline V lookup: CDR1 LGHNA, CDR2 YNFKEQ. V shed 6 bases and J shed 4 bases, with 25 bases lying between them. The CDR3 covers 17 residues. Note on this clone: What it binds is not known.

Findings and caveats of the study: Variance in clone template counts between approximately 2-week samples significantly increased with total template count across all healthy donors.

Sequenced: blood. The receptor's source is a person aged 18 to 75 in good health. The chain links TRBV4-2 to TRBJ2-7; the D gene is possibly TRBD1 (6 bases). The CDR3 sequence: CASRRTLGPGQKYEQYF. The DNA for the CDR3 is TGTGCCAGCAGACGAACTCTAGGGCCAGGACAGAAGTACGAGCAGTACTTC.